The 2 T cell receptor beta chains given below trace back to one sample, sequenced in a study of cytomegalovirus exposure and HLA in healthy donors. Here immunoSEQ multiplex PCR was the method, and the copy in TCRdb shows in-frame clones only, minus some. The table has 300,000 to 400,000 clones, approximately 86% seen once; the top ten hold around 0.96%. Material for sequencing was PBMCs. These receptors were collected from a man aged 30-40 years in good health and CMV-seronegative.

This rearrangement joins TRBV11-3 to TRBJ2-4, with a weak D call TRBD1 (6 bases). The V and J ends lost 5 bases and 2 bases respectively, with 25 bases between them. This CDR3 has 19 residues. Germline CDR1 reads SGHNT; CDR2 reads YENEEA. The DNA for the CDR3 is TGTGCCAGCAGCCCCTGGGACAAGGAATATCTCTCGCCCAAAAACATTCAGTACTTC. Residues: CASSPWDKEYLSPKNIQYF.

The V gene is TRBV28, the J gene TRBJ1-4; TRBD1 matches 10 bases. The CDR3 covers 14 residues. Germline V gene data show CDR1 as MDHEN and CDR2 as SYDVKM. J gave up 6 bases and V 5 bases, and 3 bases lay outside the gene matches. The CDR3 DNA reads as TGTGCCAGCAGTAGGACAGGGGGGTATGAAAAACTGTTTTTT. It encodes CASSRTGGYEKLFF.